Below, 19 T cell receptor beta chains from the same sample are listed, as sequenced in a study of T cell changes during pregnancy in multiple sclerosis. Produced via immunoSEQ multiplex PCR; TCRdb's table is partial and in-frame only. The sample shows 65,000 to 85,000 clones, nearly 95% of them seen only once. The source was peripheral blood, collected in the second trimester of pregnancy. These receptor sequences come from a female donor in good health, enrolled as a control in a pregnancy study.

V and J are TRBV5-4 and TRBJ2-7; possibly TRBD1 for D (5 bases). The CDR3 loop spans 15 amino acids. V was cut by 4 bases and J by 2 bases, with 16 bases left in between. The V gene's germline CDR1 is SGHNT and CDR2 YYREEE (reference sequence). The DNA of the CDR3 is TGTGCCAGCAGCCCCCCAGGGTCCTCCGCCTACGAGCAGTACTTC. Translation gives CASSPPGSSAYEQYF.

The V call is TRBV5-1, the J call TRBJ1-1; the match to TRBD1 covers 8 bases. Germline V gene lookup returns CDR1 SGHRS and CDR2 YFSETQ. J lost 8 bases, V lost 4 bases, and 13 bases had no gene match. The CDR3 consists of 15 residues. The CDR3 reads CASSPWTGQVAEAFF. In DNA, the CDR3 is TGCGCCAGCAGCCCTTGGACAGGGCAGGTGGCAGAAGCTTTCTTT.

The rearrangement joins TRBV13 to TRBJ2-6; no definite D call. Germline CDR1 reads PRHDT; CDR2 reads FYEKMQ (reference sequence). The ends were cut back, 2 bases at V and 2 bases at J, with 7 bases in the middle. The CDR3 covers 15 residues. The CDR3 region has the DNA TGTGCCAGCAGCTTAAAGGAGACTGGGGCCAACGTCCTGACTTTC. This encodes CASSLKETGANVLTF.

CDR3: CASSPNGLEVQYF. As DNA, the CDR3 is TGCGCCAGCAGCCCAAACGGACTAGAGGTTCAGTACTTC. This chain uses TRBV4-1 with TRBJ2-4; 7 bases fit TRBD2. CDR3 length: 13 residues. Germline CDR1 is MGHRA and CDR2 is YSYEKL. J lost 11 bases, V lost 4 bases, and 8 bases had no gene match.

Only one count was recorded for this clone. The chain couples TRBV5-1 to TRBJ1-2; weak D call: TRBD1 (6 bases). The CDR3 runs to 14 residues. V was trimmed by 3 bases and J by 2 bases, leaving 11 bases between them. CDR1 is SGHRS, CDR2 YFSETQ, per germline. The CDR3 region has the DNA TGCGCCAGCAGCTCGACCGGGACAAACTATGGCTACACCTTC. This codes for CASSSTGTNYGYTF.

This sequence joins TRBV10-3 and TRBJ2-7; no reliable D call. There are 17 residues in the CDR3. Germline CDR1 ENHRY, CDR2 SYGVKD. V lost 5 bases and J lost 0, with 20 bases in between. Here the CDR3 DNA reads TGTGCCATCAGTTTTGAAACCCACCGGGTCGTCTCCTACGAGCAGTACTTC. It encodes CAISFETHRVVSYEQYF.

The genes are TRBV27 and TRBJ2-2, with D possibly matching TRBD1 (5 bases). CDR3 length equals 17 residues. Germline values: CDR1 MNHEY, CDR2 SMNVEV (reference sequence). Trimming removed 7 bases at V and 1 base at J, with 19 bases between. The CDR3 DNA sequence: TGTGCCAGCACCCGACTGGTCGACAGAGTGAACACCGGGGAGCTGTTTTTT. It yields the protein CASTRLVDRVNTGELFF.

The V call is TRBV5-1, the J call TRBJ2-1, with 10 bases that match TRBD1. Trimming at V came to 4 bases and at J to 6 bases, leaving 7 bases not matched to a gene. The length of the CDR3 is 15 residues. From germline, CDR1 is SGHRS and CDR2 YFSETQ. In DNA form, the CDR3 reads TGCGCCAGCAGCCCGAGACAGGGGGCGAGCAATGAGCAGTTCTTC. It is translated as CASSPRQGASNEQFF.

As for this clone: This specimen includes other DNA sequences encoding the same CDR3. The chain employs TRBV6-5 and TRBJ2-7, with D possibly being TRBD1 (6 bases). This CDR3 is 14 amino acids long. The V end lost 6 bases, the J end lost 2 bases, and 14 bases lay between the germline ends. Germline V lookup: CDR1 MNHEY, CDR2 SVGAGI. The CDR3 DNA sequence: TGTGCCAGCAGCCTCACCGGGACAACCTACGAGCAGTACTTC. It yields the protein CASSLTGTTYEQYF.

This clone was counted only a few times. The chain combines TRBV28 with TRBJ1-1, with D possibly TRBD1 on 5 matching bases. Per the germline V gene, CDR1 is MDHEN and CDR2 is SYDVKM. V was pared by 5 bases and J by 4 bases, with 14 bases between. There are 14 residues in the CDR3. This CDR3 reads CASSVGTYPTEAFF. CDR3 sequence (DNA): TGTGCCAGCAGTGTCGGGACTTATCCCACTGAAGCTTTCTTT. Full variable domain (rest looked up from reference TRBV28 and TRBJ1-1): DVKVTQSSRYLVKRTGEKVFLECVQDMDHENMFWYRQDPGLGLRLIYFSYDVKMKEKGDIPEGYSVSREKKERFSLILESASTNQTSMYLCASSVGTYPTEAFFGQGTRLTVV.

J is TRBJ2-7 and V is TRBV28; unclear D gene. The length of the CDR3 is 14 residues. Germline V CDR1 and CDR2: MDHEN, SYDVKM. Trimming shortened V by 1 base and J by 2 bases, and 9 bases separated the two germline ends. CDR3 coding DNA: TGTGCCAGCAGTTTATTGGGCAACCCCTACGAGCAGTACTTC. It specifies CASSLLGNPYEQYF.

This clone was observed a handful of times. The V call is TRBV29-1, the J call TRBJ2-5, with D uncertain. This CDR3 is built from 12 residues. Germline CDR1 and CDR2: SQVTM and ANQGSEA. V gave up 4 bases and J gave up 1 base, with 7 bases separating them. In nucleotides, the CDR3 is TGCAGCGTTGTGGGCACCCAAGAGACCCAGTACTTC. Translating gives CSVVGTQETQYF.

The chain joins TRBV5-1 to TRBJ2-7; 8 bases match TRBD2. Germline values: CDR1 SGHRS, CDR2 YFSETQ. J lost 0 bases, V lost 4 bases, and 6 bases had no gene match. The CDR3 covers 15 residues. CDR3 nucleotide sequence: TGCGCCAGCAGCCCCTCCGGGACTAGCTCCTACGAGCAGTACTTC. This sequence encodes CASSPSGTSSYEQYF.

This chain uses TRBV29-1 with TRBJ2-3, with 12 bases fitting TRBD1. Germline trimming cut 3 bases from V and 4 bases from J; bases unmatched to any gene: 5. The germline gives CDR1 SQVTM, CDR2 ANQGSEA. There are 15 residues in the CDR3. The CDR3 bases are TGCAGCGTTGAGTTGGGACAGGGGGCCGCAGATACGCAGTATTTT. As protein: CSVELGQGAADTQYF.

The chain links TRBV27 to TRBJ2-7, with D unclear. CDR3 length equals 13 residues. Germline CDR1 is MNHEY and CDR2 is SMNVEV (reference sequence). V shed 5 bases and J shed 2 bases, with 10 bases lying between them. CDR3 region: CASSLRSTYEQYF. The CDR3 bases are TGTGCCAGCAGTCTGAGATCCACCTACGAGCAGTACTTC.

The chain is built from TRBV6-4 and TRBJ2-7, with D maybe TRBD2 (6 bases). The CDR3 sequence is 12 residues long. Trimming left V 7 bases short and J 5 bases short, with 12 bases between. Germline CDR1 is MRHNA and CDR2 is SNTAGT. The CDR3 coding sequence is TGTGCCAGCAAATGGGAGGTCCACGAGCAGTACTTC. Its protein product is CASKWEVHEQYF.

The sample holds one count of this clone. The chain is built from TRBV5-8 and TRBJ1-2, with a weak D call TRBD1 (5 bases). CDR1 and CDR2 (germline): SGHTS, YDEGEE. V lost 4 bases to trimming and J lost 4 bases, with 20 bases between them. The CDR3 is made up of 16 amino acids. CDR3 nucleotide sequence: TGTGCCAGCAGCAAGGACACCCCGCTCGCTTTCTATGGCTACACCTTC. The encoded protein is CASSKDTPLAFYGYTF.

This rearrangement joins TRBV29-1 to TRBJ1-4, with TRBD1 matching over 9 bases. CDR3 size: 13 residues. V trimming: 6 bases; J trimming: 5 bases; junction bases outside the gene matches: 4. CDR1 SQVTM and CDR2 ANQGSEA come from the germline V gene. CDR3 region: CSVGQGSNEKLFF. CDR3 sequence (DNA): TGCAGCGTCGGACAGGGGTCGAATGAAAAACTGTTTTTT.

The chain links TRBV4-1 to TRBJ1-1; a possible D gene is TRBD1 (5 bases). Trimming stripped 4 bases from V and 2 bases from J, with 11 bases between. The CDR3 loop spans 14 amino acids. CDR1 is MGHRA and CDR2 is YSYEKL in the germline V gene. The CDR3 reads CASSRPGQNTEAFF. CDR3 coding DNA: TGCGCCAGCAGCCGGCCCGGACAAAACACTGAAGCTTTCTTT.